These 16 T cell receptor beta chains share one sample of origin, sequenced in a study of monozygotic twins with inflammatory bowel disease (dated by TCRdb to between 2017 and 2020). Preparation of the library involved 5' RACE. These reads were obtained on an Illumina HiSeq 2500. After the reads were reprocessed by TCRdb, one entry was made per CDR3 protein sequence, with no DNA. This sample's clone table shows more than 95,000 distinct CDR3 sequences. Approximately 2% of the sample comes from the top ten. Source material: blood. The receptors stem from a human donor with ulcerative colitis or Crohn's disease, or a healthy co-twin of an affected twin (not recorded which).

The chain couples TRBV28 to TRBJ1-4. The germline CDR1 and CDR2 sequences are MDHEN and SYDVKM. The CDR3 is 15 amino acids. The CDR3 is CASSFSVLKPEKLFF.

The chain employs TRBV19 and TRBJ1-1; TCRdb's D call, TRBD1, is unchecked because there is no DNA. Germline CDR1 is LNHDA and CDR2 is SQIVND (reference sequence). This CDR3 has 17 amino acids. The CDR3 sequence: CASSRTGTGGRNTEAFF. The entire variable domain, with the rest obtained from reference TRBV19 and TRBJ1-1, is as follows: DGGITQSPKYLFRKEGQNVTLSCEQNLNHDAMYWYRQDPGQGLRLIYYSQIVNDFQKGDIAEGYSVSREKKESFPLTVTSAQKNPTAFYLCASSRTGTGGRNTEAFFGQGTRLTVV.

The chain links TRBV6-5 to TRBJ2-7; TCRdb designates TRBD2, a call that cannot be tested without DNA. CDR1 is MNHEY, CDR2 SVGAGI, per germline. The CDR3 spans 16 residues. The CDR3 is CASSYYSGGAPYEQYF.

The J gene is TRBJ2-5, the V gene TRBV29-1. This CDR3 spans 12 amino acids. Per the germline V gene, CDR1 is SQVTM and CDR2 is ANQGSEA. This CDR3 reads CSGNDGKETQYF.

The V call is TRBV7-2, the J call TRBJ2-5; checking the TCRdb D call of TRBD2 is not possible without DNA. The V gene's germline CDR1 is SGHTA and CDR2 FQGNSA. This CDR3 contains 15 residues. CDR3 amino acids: CASSLGTTLRETQYF. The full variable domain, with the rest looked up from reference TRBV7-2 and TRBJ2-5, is GAGVSQSPSNKVTEKGKDVELRCDPISGHTALYWYRQSLGQGLEFLIYFQGNSAPDKSGLPSDRFSAERTGGSVSTLTIQRTQQEDSAVYLCASSLGTTLRETQYFGPGTRLLVL.

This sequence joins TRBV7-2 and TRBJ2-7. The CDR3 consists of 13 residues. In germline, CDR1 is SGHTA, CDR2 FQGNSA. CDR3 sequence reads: CASSSVVLYEQYF.

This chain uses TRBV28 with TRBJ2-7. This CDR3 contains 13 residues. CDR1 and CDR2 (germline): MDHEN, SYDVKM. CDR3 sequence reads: CASSPTGLHEQYF. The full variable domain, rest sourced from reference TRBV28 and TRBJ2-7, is DVKVTQSSRYLVKRTGEKVFLECVQDMDHENMFWYRQDPGLGLRLIYFSYDVKMKEKGDIPEGYSVSREKKERFSLILESASTNQTSMYLCASSPTGLHEQYFGPGTRLTVT.

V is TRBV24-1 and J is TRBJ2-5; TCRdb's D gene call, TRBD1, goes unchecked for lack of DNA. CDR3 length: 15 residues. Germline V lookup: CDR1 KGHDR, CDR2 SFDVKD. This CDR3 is CATSDLSGQRETQYF.

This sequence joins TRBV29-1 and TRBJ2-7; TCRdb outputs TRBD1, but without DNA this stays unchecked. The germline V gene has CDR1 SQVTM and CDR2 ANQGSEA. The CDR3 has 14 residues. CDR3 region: CSVEGTGGSYEQYF.

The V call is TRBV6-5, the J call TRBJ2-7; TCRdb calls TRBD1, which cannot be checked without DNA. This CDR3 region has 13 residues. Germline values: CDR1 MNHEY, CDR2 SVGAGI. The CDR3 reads CASSYGQSYEQYF.

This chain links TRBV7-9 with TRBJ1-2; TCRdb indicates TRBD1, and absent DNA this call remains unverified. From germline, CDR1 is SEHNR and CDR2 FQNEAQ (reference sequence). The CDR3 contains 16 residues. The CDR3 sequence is CASSLNRGRLGYGYTF.

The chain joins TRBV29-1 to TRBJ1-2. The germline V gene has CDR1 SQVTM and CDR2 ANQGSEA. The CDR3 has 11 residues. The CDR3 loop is CTSQTGVGYTF.

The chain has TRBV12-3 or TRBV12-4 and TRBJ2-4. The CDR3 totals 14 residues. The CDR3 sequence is CASSPRHRENIQYF.

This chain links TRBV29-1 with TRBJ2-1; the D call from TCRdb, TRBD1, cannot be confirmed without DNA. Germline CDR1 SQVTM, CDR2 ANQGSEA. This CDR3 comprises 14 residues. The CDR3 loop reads CSVGRDRKRNEQFF.

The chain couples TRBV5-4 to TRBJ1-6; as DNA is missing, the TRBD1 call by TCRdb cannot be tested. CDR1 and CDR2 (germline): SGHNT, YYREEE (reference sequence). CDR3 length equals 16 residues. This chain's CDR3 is CASSLQGSSYNSPLHF. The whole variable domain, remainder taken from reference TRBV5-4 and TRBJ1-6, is ETGVTQSPTHLIKTRGQQVTLRCSSQSGHNTVSWYQQALGQGPQFIFQYYREEENGRGNFPPRFSGLQFPNYSSELNVNALELDDSALYLCASSLQGSSYNSPLHFGNGTRLTVT.

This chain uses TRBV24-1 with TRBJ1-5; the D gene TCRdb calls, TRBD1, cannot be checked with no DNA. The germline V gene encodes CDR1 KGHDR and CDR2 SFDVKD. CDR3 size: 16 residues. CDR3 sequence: CATAADGVRHNQPQHF.